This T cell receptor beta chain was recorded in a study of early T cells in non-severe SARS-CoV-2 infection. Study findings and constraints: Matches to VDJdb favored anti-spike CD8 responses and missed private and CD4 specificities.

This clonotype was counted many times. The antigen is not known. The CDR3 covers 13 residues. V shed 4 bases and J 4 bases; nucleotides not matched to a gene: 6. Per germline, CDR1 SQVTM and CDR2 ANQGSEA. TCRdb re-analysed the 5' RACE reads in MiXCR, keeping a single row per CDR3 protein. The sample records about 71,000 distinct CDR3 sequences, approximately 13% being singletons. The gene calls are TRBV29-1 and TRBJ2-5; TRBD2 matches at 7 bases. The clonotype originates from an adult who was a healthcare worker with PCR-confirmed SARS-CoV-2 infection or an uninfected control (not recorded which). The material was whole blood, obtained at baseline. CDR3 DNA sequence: TGCAGCGTTGTGGGGGGGGTGCGAGAGACCCAGTACTTC. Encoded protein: CSVVGGVRETQYF. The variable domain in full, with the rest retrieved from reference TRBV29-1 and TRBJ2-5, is SAVISQKPSRDICQRGTSLTIQCQVDSQVTMMFWYRQQPGQSLTLIATANQGSEATYESGFVIDKFPISRPNLTFSTLTVSNMSPEDSSIYLCSVVGGVRETQYFGPGTRLLVL.